These T cell receptor beta chains were read from a single sample in a study of shared clonotypes between healthy human individuals. Clones were read by immunoSEQ multiplex PCR, and TCRdb kept only the in-frame ones, dropping some. The sample holds 2 million to 3 million clones, over 85% seen once. The sequenced material came from naive CD4+ T cells from PBMCs. The receptors come from a man between 18 and 35 years old in good health. Some clones in this sample may be carry-over from other donors' samples. Both conserved end residues are part of each CDR3. The order of the fields is V gene, D gene, clone size, J gene, CDR3 DNA, CDR3 protein. A D gene is named only where the DNA matches it firmly. Size values are once, few and many counts, or a class for expanded clones, and some rows have none.

>TRBV5-6|.|.|TRBJ2-5
TGTGCCAGCAGCTTGTGGGGGGACATGTTCCAAGAGACCCAGTACTTC
CASSLWGDMFQETQYF
>TRBV28|TRBD1|once|TRBJ1-5
TGTGCCAGCAGTACCAAGACAGGGGCCAATCAGCCCCAGCATTTT
CASSTKTGANQPQHF
>TRBV28|.|.|TRBJ1-5
TGTGCCACCTCCCCCAGGGATAGCAATCAGCCCCAGCATTTT
CATSPRDSNQPQHF
>TRBV7-3|.|.|TRBJ2-7
TGTGCCAGCAGCTTAGATTCAACCTACGAGCAGTACTTC
CASSLDSTYEQYF
>TRBV28|.|.|TRBJ1-1
TGTGCCAGCAGGGGGTGGAGAAACACTGAAGCTTTCTTT
CASRGWRNTEAFF
>TRBV28|.|.|TRBJ2-4
TGTGCCAGCAGTTTGGGGGGAGCCAAAAACATTCAGTACTTC
CASSLGGAKNIQYF
>TRBV28|.|.|TRBJ2-7
TGTGCCAGCAGTTTTCAGCCGAGCTCCTACGAGCAGTACTTC
CASSFQPSSYEQYF
>TRBV6-6|.|.|TRBJ1-1
TGTGCCAGCAGTTACTCGACCGGGACTGAAGCTTTCTTT
CASSYSTGTEAFF
>TRBV7-8|TRBD1|.|TRBJ1-1
TGTGCCAGCAGCCTGGGACAGACCATGAACACTGAAGCTTTCTTT
CASSLGQTMNTEAFF
>TRBV4-2|.|.|TRBJ2-7
TGTGCCAGCAGCCAAGATGGGAAGACCTACGAGCAGTACTTC
CASSQDGKTYEQYF
>TRBV7-2|.|.|TRBJ2-7
TGTGCCAGCAGCCACCTTCATACACGGGACTTAACCTACGAGCAGTACTTC
CASSHLHTRDLTYEQYF
>TRBV4-2|TRBD2|.|TRBJ2-1
TGTGCCAGCAGCCAAGATAGCGGGCAATACAATGAGCAGTTCTTC
CASSQDSGQYNEQFF
>TRBV20-1|.|.|TRBJ2-7
TGCAGTGCTCATCTCTACGAGCAGTACTTC
CSAHLYEQYF
>TRBV30|.|.|TRBJ1-1
TGTGCCTGGAGTCCCGGCATAGTGAACACTGAAGCTTTCTTT
CAWSPGIVNTEAFF
>TRBV6-1|.|.|TRBJ1-5
TGTGCCAGCAGTGAAGCTGCCGGAATAGGAGCCAGGGGGCCCCAGCATTTT
CASSEAAGIGARGPQHF
>TRBV7-2|.|.|TRBJ2-1
TGTGCCAGCAGCTCGGGGACTCTCTCCTACAATGAGCAGTTCTTC
CASSSGTLSYNEQFF
>TRBV7-2|.|.|TRBJ2-6
TGTGCCAGCAGCTTAGTGGCAGGGCCCACCTCTGGGGCCAACGTCCTGACTTTC
CASSLVAGPTSGANVLTF
>TRBV6-1|.|.|TRBJ2-6
TGTGCCAGCAGTGAAGGGTTCTCTGGGGCCAACGTCCTGACTTTC
CASSEGFSGANVLTF
>TRBV7-9|.|.|TRBJ1-2
TGTGCCAGCAGCTTCGATTCACAGGTGATCAACTATGGCTACACCTTC
CASSFDSQVINYGYTF
>TRBV6-6|.|.|TRBJ2-2
TGTGCCAGCAGTTACTTGGGGAGCCCGAACACCGGGGAGCTGTTTTTT
CASSYLGSPNTGELFF
>TRBV5-1|TRBD2|.|TRBJ2-7
TGCGCCAGCAGCTTCGGGGGAGGGTACTACGGGCAGTACTTC
CASSFGGGYYGQYF
>TRBV30|TRBD2|.|TRBJ2-1
TGTGCCTGGAGGAAGGGACTAGCGGGAGTCCCCCGCTCCTACAATGAGCAGTTCTTC
CAWRKGLAGVPRSYNEQFF
>TRBV19|TRBD2|.|TRBJ2-3
TGTGCCAGTAGTACTAGCGGGAGGGGCACAGATACGCAGTATTTT
CASSTSGRGTDTQYF
>TRBV29-1|TRBD1|.|TRBJ2-2
TGCAGCGTTGTAGGGACAGGGGTGAACACCGGGGAGCTGTTTTTT
CSVVGTGVNTGELFF
>TRBV30|.|few|TRBJ1-4
TGTGCCTGGAGTCTGGCGGAAAAACTGTTTTTT
CAWSLAEKLFF
>TRBV14|.|many|TRBJ1-3
TGTGCCAGCAGCCAAGTGGTGTCTGGAAACACCATATATTTT
CASSQVVSGNTIYF
>TRBV7-2|TRBD1|.|TRBJ1-2
TGTGCCAGCAGCTGGACAGGGGTCGGCTATGGCTACACCTTC
CASSWTGVGYGYTF
>TRBV6-1|.|once|TRBJ1-2
TGTGCCAGCAGTGAAGGTATACAGGGACTGGGCTACACCTTC
CASSEGIQGLGYTF
>TRBV6-5|TRBD1|.|TRBJ2-4
TGTGCCAGCAGTAACCGGGACAGGGGAAACATTCAGTACTTC
CASSNRDRGNIQYF
>TRBV2|.|.|TRBJ1-4
TGTGCCAGCAGCTGGGCAGGTGAAAAACTGTTTTTT
CASSWAGEKLFF
>TRBV18|.|.|TRBJ1-4
TGTGCCAGCTCACCACGCGGGGCTGAGGAAAAACTGTTTTTT
CASSPRGAEEKLFF
>TRBV2|.|.|TRBJ2-7
TGTGCCAGCAATGAGGTAGGGGCAGGGGACTACGAGCAGTACTTC
CASNEVGAGDYEQYF
>TRBV5-1|.|.|TRBJ2-3
TGCGCCAGCAGCTTGGTTGGGACCACAGATACGCAGTATTTT
CASSLVGTTDTQYF
>TRBV7-3|.|.|TRBJ2-7
TGTGCCAGCAGCTTAAATCACGGAGCCTACGAGCAGTACTTC
CASSLNHGAYEQYF
>TRBV28|.|.|TRBJ2-3
TGTGCCAGCAGTTTCCCCAGGACTCTCACAGATACGCAGTATTTT
CASSFPRTLTDTQYF
>TRBV5-6|.|.|TRBJ2-5
TGTGCCAGCAGCATGGCTGACATGGAGACCCAGTACTTC
CASSMADMETQYF
>TRBV5-6|TRBD1|once|TRBJ2-2
TGTGCCAGCAGCAAGGGACAGGGGTCCGGGGAGCTGTTTTTT
CASSKGQGSGELFF
>TRBV4-1|TRBD2|.|TRBJ2-3
TGCGCCAGCAGCTTAACTAGCGGTGCGGCAGATACGCAGTATTTT
CASSLTSGAADTQYF
>TRBV5-1|.|.|TRBJ1-4
TGCGCCAGCAGCTCGGGACTGTCGGATGTTGAAAAACTGTTTTTT
CASSSGLSDVEKLFF
>TRBV29-1|.|.|TRBJ2-3
TGCAGCGTCCCCCCACCACCGGCCATAACAGATACGCAGTATTTT
CSVPPPPAITDTQYF
>TRBV18|.|.|TRBJ1-4
TGTGCCAGCTCATCGCTAGGTACAACTAATGAAAAACTGTTTTTT
CASSSLGTTNEKLFF
>TRBV29-1|.|.|TRBJ2-7
TGCAGCGTTGAAGATGGGCCCTCCTACGAGCAGTACTTC
CSVEDGPSYEQYF
>TRBV11-2|.|.|TRBJ2-3
TGTGCCAGCAGCTTAACTGTATATACGCAGTATTTT
CASSLTVYTQYF
>TRBV13|TRBD2|.|TRBJ2-3
TGTGCCAGCAGCTTTCCTTGGAGGTTAGCGGGAGGTCGCATCTCAGATACGCAGTATTTT
CASSFPWRLAGGRISDTQYF
>TRBV5-6|.|.|TRBJ2-3
TGTGCCAGCAGCTTGGCCTTGGGCGTTAGCACAGATACGCAGTATTTT
CASSLALGVSTDTQYF
>TRBV19|TRBD1|.|TRBJ2-7
TGTGCCAGTAGTTCACCCCCCGGGACAGGGTCCGGGGAGTACTTC
CASSSPPGTGSGEYF
>TRBV6-6|TRBD1|.|TRBJ2-2
TGTGCCAGCACCCGGACAGGGGCGAACACCGGGGAGCTGTTTTTT
CASTRTGANTGELFF
>TRBV15|.|.|TRBJ2-3
TGTGCCACCAGCAGAGTGGGGGTTTTTGAAGGGGGCACAGATACGCAGTATTTT
CATSRVGVFEGGTDTQYF
>TRBV2|TRBD2|.|TRBJ2-7
TGTGCCAGCAGCGGGACTAGCTATAACTACGAGCAGTACTTC
CASSGTSYNYEQYF
>TRBV6-5|.|once|TRBJ1-5
TGTGCCAGCAGGCCGACAGGCCGCAATCAGCCCCAGCATTTT
CASRPTGRNQPQHF
>TRBV28|TRBD1|.|TRBJ1-5
TGTGCCAGCACCCACCGGGACAGGGTGCTTCAGCCCCAGCATTTT
CASTHRDRVLQPQHF
>TRBV5-4|TRBD1|.|TRBJ2-1
TGTGCCAGCAGCTCCTATCCGGGACAGGGGGCGGAAAATGAGCAGTTCTTC
CASSSYPGQGAENEQFF
>TRBV7-2|.|.|TRBJ1-1
TGTGCCAGCAGCTTAGAAGCGGGCTTCGAAGCTTTCTTT
CASSLEAGFEAFF